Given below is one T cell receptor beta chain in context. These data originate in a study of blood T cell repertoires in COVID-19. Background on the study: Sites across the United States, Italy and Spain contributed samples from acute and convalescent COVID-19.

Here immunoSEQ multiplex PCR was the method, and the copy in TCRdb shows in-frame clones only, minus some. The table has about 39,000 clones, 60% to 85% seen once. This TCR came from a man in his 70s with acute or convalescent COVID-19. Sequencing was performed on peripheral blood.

The DNA of the CDR3 is TGTGCCAGCAGTGGGACTAGCGCTATCACAGATACGCAGTATTTT. Amino acids: CASSGTSAITDTQYF. V and J are TRBV27 and TRBJ2-3; 10 nucleotides align to TRBD2. This CDR3 has 15 amino acids. CDR1 and CDR2 from the germline V gene are MNHEY and SMNVEV (reference sequence). The trim removed 5 bases at V and 2 bases at J, leaving 4 bases unmatched.